Reported below is one T cell receptor (beta chain). Its antigen specificity is not known. Base quality data are lacking; no much larger clone is found one base away. These data come from a study of T cell repertoires in cytomegalovirus infection (dated by TCRdb to 2018 to 2020). Regarding the complete study: Alongside well-studied HLA-B-restricted epitopes, the peptide stimulations were aimed at recently identified HLA-C-restricted CMV epitopes, whose presentation resists viral immunomodulation. Donor HLA type was relevant to the analysis, as public TCR beta signatures indicated carriage of CMV infection together with the matching HLA type.

V lost 3 bases and J lost 3 bases; the stretch between them is 26 bases long. The germline V gene supplies CDR1 MGHRA and CDR2 YSYEKL. From the cysteine up to the phenylalanine, the CDR3 has a length of 20 residues. Of all the DNA, just the CDR3 is kept, 60 bases in frame from base 1. The sequencer listed for this sample is Illumina HiSeq 1500. The public reads were reanalyzed by TCRdb: fastp trimming at Q25, MiXCR alignment, in-frame beta chains only. CDR3 protein sequences are deduplicated, and each keeps its most common genes and DNA. The sample table shows around 55,000 distinct CDR3 sequences, and around 20% are seen once. Approximately 26% of the sample goes to the ten largest clones. What the authors observed across the whole study: In both this cohort and an independent cohort of 350 to 400 donors, the cumulative frequency of public TCR beta family members distinguished carriers of CMV infection plus the relevant HLA type. The ex vivo response was dominated by HLA-C-restricted CMV-specific TCR beta clonotypes, and the single most frequent clonotype in two of eight donors was supplied by these HLA-C-restricted clonotypes.

The sample's treatment or condition, from its label and the paper: in vitro stimulation with specific CMV peptide epitopes to enrich CMV-specific T cells. This chain joins TRBV4-1 to TRBJ2-2; matching of 5 bases hints at TRBD2 as the D gene. The clonotype was recovered from a human donor in good health (CMV status not recorded). Some clones in this sample may be carry-over from other donors' samples. The sequenced sample was CD8+ T cells from cultured PBMCs, obtained from culture after CMV antigen stimulation. The CDR3 region: CASSHHQGRLSADYTGELFF. The DNA sequence is given as TGCGCCAGCAGCCACCACCAAGGGAGACTCTCCGCGGACTACACCGGGGAGCTGTTTTTT.